This TCR beta chain was sequenced in a study of OX40 agonist ivuxolimab in advanced cancers. Trimming cost V 2 bases and J 0 bases, with 12 bases left between them. CDR1 is MDHEN, CDR2 SYDVKM, per germline. The CDR3 totals 16 residues. Clones were read by immunoSEQ multiplex PCR, and TCRdb kept only the in-frame ones, dropping some. The sample lists about 31,000 clones, more than 85% seen once, with around 38% in the top ten. The V call is TRBV28, the J call TRBJ2-3, with D possibly matching TRBD2 (6 bases). The sample consisted of CD4+ or CD8+ T cells sorted from blood, taken in a trial of the OX40 agonist ivuxolimab. This TCR was sampled from an adult with an advanced solid tumor such as melanoma, head and neck, liver or kidney cancer. The CDR3 protein is CASSLGIAESTDTQYF. CDR3 bases: TGTGCCAGCAGTTTAGGGATAGCGGAAAGCACAGATACGCAGTATTTT.